A selection of T cell receptor beta chains follows, all from one sample in a study of blood T cell repertoires in COVID-19. Sequencing was performed with immunoSEQ multiplex PCR; in TCRdb, only in-frame clones are kept and a portion is missing. The repertoire holds about 230,000 clones, with under 90% as singletons. The sequencing input was peripheral blood. These receptors all stem from a man between 45 and 60 years old with COVID-19, enrolled during active disease. Each CDR3 is given with its conserved first and last residue. Fields, in order: D gene, J gene, clone size, V gene, CDR3 length, CDR3 protein, CDR3 DNA. A D gene is named only where the DNA matches it firmly. Clone size is given for some rows only: seen once, a few or many times, or a class if the clone is expanded.

D gene: TRBD1; J gene: TRBJ2-1; clone size: .; V gene: TRBV14; CDR3 length: 16; CDR3 protein: CASSQRFRTGFNEQFF; CDR3 DNA: TGTGCCAGCAGCCAACGGTTTAGGACAGGGTTTAATGAGCAGTTCTTC
D gene: TRBD1; J gene: TRBJ1-1; clone size: .; V gene: TRBV11-2; CDR3 length: 14; CDR3 protein: CASSLIQGGTEAFF; CDR3 DNA: TGTGCCAGCAGCTTAATACAGGGGGGCACTGAAGCTTTCTTT
D gene: .; J gene: TRBJ2-7; clone size: .; V gene: TRBV6-1; CDR3 length: 15; CDR3 protein: CASSEEGTFLYEQYF; CDR3 DNA: TGTGCCAGCAGTGAAGAGGGGACTTTCCTCTACGAGCAGTACTTC
D gene: .; J gene: TRBJ2-7; clone size: .; V gene: TRBV28; CDR3 length: 11; CDR3 protein: CAAGTSYEQYF; CDR3 DNA: TGTGCGGCCGGGACTTCCTACGAGCAGTACTTC
D gene: TRBD2; J gene: TRBJ2-5; clone size: .; V gene: TRBV2; CDR3 length: 13; CDR3 protein: CASNTAGVETQYF; CDR3 DNA: TGTGCCAGCAATACAGCGGGAGTAGAGACCCAGTACTTC
D gene: .; J gene: TRBJ2-5; clone size: .; V gene: TRBV28; CDR3 length: 14; CDR3 protein: CASSLDQGQETQYF; CDR3 DNA: TGTGCCAGCAGTTTAGATCAGGGACAAGAGACCCAGTACTTC
D gene: TRBD1; J gene: TRBJ1-4; clone size: .; V gene: TRBV5-1; CDR3 length: 15; CDR3 protein: CASSLVGTDNEKLFF; CDR3 DNA: TGCGCCAGCAGCTTGGTGGGGACAGATAATGAAAAACTGTTTTTT
D gene: TRBD2; J gene: TRBJ2-3; clone size: .; V gene: TRBV5-1; CDR3 length: 16; CDR3 protein: CASSLWEGGGTDTQYF; CDR3 DNA: TGCGCCAGCAGCTTGTGGGAGGGCGGGGGCACAGATACGCAGTATTTT
D gene: .; J gene: TRBJ1-1; clone size: .; V gene: TRBV3-1/TRBV3-2; CDR3 length: 15; CDR3 protein: CASTPILSMNTEAFF; CDR3 DNA: TGTGCCAGTACGCCTATACTAAGTATGAACACTGAAGCTTTCTTT
D gene: TRBD1; J gene: TRBJ1-2; clone size: .; V gene: TRBV5-8; CDR3 length: 15; CDR3 protein: CASSVGQNNNYGYTF; CDR3 DNA: TGTGCCAGCAGCGTGGGACAGAATAATAACTATGGCTACACCTTC
D gene: TRBD2; J gene: TRBJ2-1; clone size: few; V gene: TRBV4-1; CDR3 length: 15; CDR3 protein: CASSQKSGDYNEQFF; CDR3 DNA: TGCGCCAGCAGCCAAAAAAGCGGGGATTACAATGAGCAGTTCTTC
D gene: .; J gene: TRBJ1-4; clone size: .; V gene: TRBV9; CDR3 length: 15; CDR3 protein: CASSRGGQLNEKLFF; CDR3 DNA: TGTGCCAGCAGCCGAGGAGGACAGCTAAATGAAAAACTGTTTTTT
D gene: TRBD2; J gene: TRBJ2-1; clone size: once; V gene: TRBV6-1; CDR3 length: 15; CDR3 protein: CASTSPTSGVNEQFF; CDR3 DNA: TGTGCCAGCACCAGCCCGACTAGCGGGGTGAATGAGCAGTTCTTC
D gene: .; J gene: TRBJ2-5; clone size: .; V gene: TRBV12-3/TRBV12-4; CDR3 length: 11; CDR3 protein: CASSFRETQYF; CDR3 DNA: TGTGCCAGCAGTTTTCGAGAGACCCAGTACTTC
D gene: .; J gene: TRBJ2-2; clone size: .; V gene: TRBV3-1/TRBV3-2; CDR3 length: 13; CDR3 protein: CASSQVQTGELFF; CDR3 DNA: TGTGCCAGCAGCCAAGTCCAAACCGGGGAGCTGTTTTTT
D gene: TRBD1; J gene: TRBJ1-4; clone size: .; V gene: TRBV6-1; CDR3 length: 14; CDR3 protein: CASSDDRVGEKLFF; CDR3 DNA: TGTGCCAGCAGTGATGACAGGGTGGGTGAAAAACTGTTTTTT
D gene: .; J gene: TRBJ2-3; clone size: .; V gene: TRBV5-1; CDR3 length: 16; CDR3 protein: CASSLEWQGSTDTQYF; CDR3 DNA: TGCGCCAGCAGCCTTGAGTGGCAGGGAAGCACAGATACGCAGTATTTT
D gene: TRBD1; J gene: TRBJ1-1; clone size: .; V gene: TRBV5-6; CDR3 length: 17; CDR3 protein: CASSFRTGGDLNTEAFF; CDR3 DNA: TGTGCCAGCAGCTTCCGGACAGGGGGCGATTTGAACACTGAAGCTTTCTTT
D gene: .; J gene: TRBJ2-1; clone size: once; V gene: TRBV10-3; CDR3 length: 15; CDR3 protein: CAISEIAQTYNEQFF; CDR3 DNA: TGTGCCATCAGTGAAATAGCCCAAACCTACAATGAGCAGTTCTTC
D gene: .; J gene: TRBJ2-7; clone size: .; V gene: TRBV15; CDR3 length: 16; CDR3 protein: CATSRGSQGNTYEQYF; CDR3 DNA: TGTGCCACCAGCAGAGGTAGTCAGGGTAACACCTACGAGCAGTACTTC